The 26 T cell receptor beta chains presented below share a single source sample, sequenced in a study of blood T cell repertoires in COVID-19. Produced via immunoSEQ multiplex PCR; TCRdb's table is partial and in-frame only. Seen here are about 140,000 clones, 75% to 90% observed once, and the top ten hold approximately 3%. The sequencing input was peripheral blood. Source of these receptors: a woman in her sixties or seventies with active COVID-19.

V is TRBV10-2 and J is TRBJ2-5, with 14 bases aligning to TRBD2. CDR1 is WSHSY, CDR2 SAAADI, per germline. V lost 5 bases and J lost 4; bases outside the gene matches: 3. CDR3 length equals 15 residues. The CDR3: CASSPGLAGVETQYF. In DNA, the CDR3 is TGCGCCAGCAGTCCGGGACTAGCGGGAGTAGAGACCCAGTACTTC.

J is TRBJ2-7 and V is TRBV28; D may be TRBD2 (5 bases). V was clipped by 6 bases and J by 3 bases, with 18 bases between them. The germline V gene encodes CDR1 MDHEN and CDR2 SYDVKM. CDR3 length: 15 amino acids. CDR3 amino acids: CASRPLRDGVYEQYF. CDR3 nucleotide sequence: TGTGCCAGCAGACCTCTACGGGATGGGGTCTACGAGCAGTACTTC.

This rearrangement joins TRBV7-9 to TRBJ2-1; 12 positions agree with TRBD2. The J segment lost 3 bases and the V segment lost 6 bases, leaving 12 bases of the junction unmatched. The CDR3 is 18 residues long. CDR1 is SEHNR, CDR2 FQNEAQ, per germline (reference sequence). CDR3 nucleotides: TGTGCCAGCAGGCCGACTAGCGGGAGATCGGGCCTCTACAATGAGCAGTTCTTC. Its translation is CASRPTSGRSGLYNEQFF. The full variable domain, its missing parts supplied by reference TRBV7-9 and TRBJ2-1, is DTGVSQNPRHKITKRGQNVTFRCDPISEHNRLYWYRQTLGQGPEFLTYFQNEAQLEKSRLLSDRFSAERPKGSFSTLEIQRTEQGDSAMYLCASRPTSGRSGLYNEQFFGPGTRLTVL.

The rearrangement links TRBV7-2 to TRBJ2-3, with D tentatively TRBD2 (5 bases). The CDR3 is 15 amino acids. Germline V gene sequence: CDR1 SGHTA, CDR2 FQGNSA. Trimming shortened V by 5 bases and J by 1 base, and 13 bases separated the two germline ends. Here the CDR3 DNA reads TGTGCCAGCAGCCCCACTAGGGTCGGCACAGATACGCAGTATTTT. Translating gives CASSPTRVGTDTQYF.

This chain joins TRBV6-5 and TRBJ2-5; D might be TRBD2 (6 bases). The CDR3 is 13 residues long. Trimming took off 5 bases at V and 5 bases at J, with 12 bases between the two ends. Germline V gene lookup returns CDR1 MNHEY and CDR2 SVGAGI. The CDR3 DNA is TGTGCCAGCAGTCCGGGGGTCTGGGAGACCCAGTACTTC. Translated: CASSPGVWETQYF.

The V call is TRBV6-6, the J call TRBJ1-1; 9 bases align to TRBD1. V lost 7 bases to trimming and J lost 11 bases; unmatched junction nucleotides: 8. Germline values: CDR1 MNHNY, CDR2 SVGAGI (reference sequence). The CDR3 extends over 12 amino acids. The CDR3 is CASTKTGGVAFF. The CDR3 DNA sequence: TGTGCCAGCACCAAGACAGGGGGGGTTGCTTTCTTT.

CDR3 region: CASGQTGAMNTEAFF. In DNA, the CDR3 is TGTGCCAGCGGCCAGACAGGGGCGATGAACACTGAAGCTTTCTTT. This chain links TRBV6-5 with TRBJ1-1; 8 bases line up with TRBD1. J gave up 0 bases and V 8 bases, and 8 bases lay outside the gene matches. Germline V gives CDR1 MNHEY, CDR2 SVGAGI. CDR3 length: 15 amino acids.

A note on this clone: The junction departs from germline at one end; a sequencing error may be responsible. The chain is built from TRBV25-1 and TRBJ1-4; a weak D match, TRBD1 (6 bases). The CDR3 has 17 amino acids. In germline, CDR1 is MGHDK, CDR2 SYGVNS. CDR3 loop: CASSGVGVGQSNEKLFF. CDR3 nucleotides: TGTGCCAGTAGTGGGGTGGGTGTTGGACAGAGTAATGAAAAACTGTTTTTT.

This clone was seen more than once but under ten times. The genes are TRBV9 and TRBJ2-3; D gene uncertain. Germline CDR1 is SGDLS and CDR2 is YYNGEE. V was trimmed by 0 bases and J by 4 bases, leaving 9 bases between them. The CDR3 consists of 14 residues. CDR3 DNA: TGTGCCAGCAGCGTAGATGGCAGTTCAGATACGCAGTATTTT. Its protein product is CASSVDGSSDTQYF. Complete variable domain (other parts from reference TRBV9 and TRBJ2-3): DSGVTQTPKHLITATGQRVTLRCSPRSGDLSVYWYQQSLDQGLQFLIQYYNGEERAKGNILERFSAQQFPDLHSELNLSSLELGDSALYFCASSVDGSSDTQYFGPGTRLTVL.

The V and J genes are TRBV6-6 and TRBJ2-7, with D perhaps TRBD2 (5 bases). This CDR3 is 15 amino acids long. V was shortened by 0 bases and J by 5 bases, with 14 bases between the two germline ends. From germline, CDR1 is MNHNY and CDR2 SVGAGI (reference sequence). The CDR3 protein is CASSYSIEGPNEQYF. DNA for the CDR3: TGTGCCAGCAGTTACTCGATCGAGGGTCCGAACGAGCAGTACTTC.

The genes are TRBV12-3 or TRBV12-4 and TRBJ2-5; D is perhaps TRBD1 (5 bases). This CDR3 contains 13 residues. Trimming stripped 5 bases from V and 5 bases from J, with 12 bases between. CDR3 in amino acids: CASSPRQMETQYF. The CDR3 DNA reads TGTGCCAGCAGTCCTAGACAGATGGAGACCCAGTACTTC.

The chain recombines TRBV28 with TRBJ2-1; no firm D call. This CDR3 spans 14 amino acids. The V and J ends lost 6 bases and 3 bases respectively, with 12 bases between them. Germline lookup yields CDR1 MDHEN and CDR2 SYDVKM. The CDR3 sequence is CASRGSSNYNEQFF. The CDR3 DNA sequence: TGTGCCAGCAGGGGTAGCTCAAACTACAATGAGCAGTTCTTC.

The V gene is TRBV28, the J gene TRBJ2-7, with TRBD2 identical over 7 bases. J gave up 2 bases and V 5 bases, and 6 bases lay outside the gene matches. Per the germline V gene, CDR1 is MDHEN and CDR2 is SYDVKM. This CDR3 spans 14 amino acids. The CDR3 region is CASSNPGLPYEQYF. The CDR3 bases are TGTGCCAGCAGTAACCCGGGACTACCCTACGAGCAGTACTTC. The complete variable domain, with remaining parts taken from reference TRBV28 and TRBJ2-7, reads DVKVTQSSRYLVKRTGEKVFLECVQDMDHENMFWYRQDPGLGLRLIYFSYDVKMKEKGDIPEGYSVSREKKERFSLILESASTNQTSMYLCASSNPGLPYEQYFGPGTRLTVT.

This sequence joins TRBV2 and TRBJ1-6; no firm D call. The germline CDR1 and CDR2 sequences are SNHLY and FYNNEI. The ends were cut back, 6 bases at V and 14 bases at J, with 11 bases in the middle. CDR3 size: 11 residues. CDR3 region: CASSPDGALHF. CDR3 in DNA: TGTGCCAGCAGCCCGGATGGAGCCCTCCACTTT. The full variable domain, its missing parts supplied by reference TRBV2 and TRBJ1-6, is EPEVTQTPSHQVTQMGQEVILRCVPISNHLYFYWYRQILGQKVEFLVSFYNNEISEKSEIFDDQFSVERPDGSNFTLKIRSTKLEDSAMYFCASSPDGALHFGNGTRLTVT.

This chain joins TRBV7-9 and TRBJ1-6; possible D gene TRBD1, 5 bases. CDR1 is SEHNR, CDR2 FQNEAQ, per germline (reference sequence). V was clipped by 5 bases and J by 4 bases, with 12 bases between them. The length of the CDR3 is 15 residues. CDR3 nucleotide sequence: TGTGCCAGCAGCCCCGGGACTGAGTATAATTCACCCCTCCACTTT. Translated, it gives CASSPGTEYNSPLHF. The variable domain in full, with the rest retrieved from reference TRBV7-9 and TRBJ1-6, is DTGVSQNPRHKITKRGQNVTFRCDPISEHNRLYWYRQTLGQGPEFLTYFQNEAQLEKSRLLSDRFSAERPKGSFSTLEIQRTEQGDSAMYLCASSPGTEYNSPLHFGNGTRLTVT.

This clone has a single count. The CDR3 DNA follows: TGTGCCAGCAGCCAAGATACGGGGGCCTACGAGCAGTACTTC. It translates to CASSQDTGAYEQYF. This sequence joins TRBV3-1 (or the pseudogene TRBV3-2) and TRBJ2-7, with a tentative D call TRBD2 (6 bases). Between the trimmed V and J ends, which lost 0 bases and 2 bases, there was a span of 8 bases. Germline CDR1 reads LGHDT; CDR2 reads YNNKEL (reference sequence). This CDR3 has 14 amino acids.

The CDR3 bases are TGTGCCAGCAGTTTGGTACAGGGGATCTACGAGCAGTACTTC. It encodes CASSLVQGIYEQYF. This chain connects TRBV28 to TRBJ2-7; 7 nucleotides match TRBD1. CDR3 length: 14 amino acids. Germline loops: CDR1 MDHEN, CDR2 SYDVKM. V lost 3 bases to trimming and J lost 3 bases; unmatched junction nucleotides: 5.

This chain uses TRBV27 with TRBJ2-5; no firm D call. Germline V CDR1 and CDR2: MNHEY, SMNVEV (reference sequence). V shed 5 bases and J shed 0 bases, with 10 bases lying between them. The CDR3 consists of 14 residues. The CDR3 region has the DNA TGTGCCAGCAGTCCTCTTTCCTACCAAGAGACCCAGTACTTC. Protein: CASSPLSYQETQYF.

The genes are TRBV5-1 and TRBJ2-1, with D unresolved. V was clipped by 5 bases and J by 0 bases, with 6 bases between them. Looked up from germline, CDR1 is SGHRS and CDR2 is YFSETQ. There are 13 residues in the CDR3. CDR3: CASSPSSYNEQFF. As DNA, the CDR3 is TGCGCCAGCAGTCCGAGCTCCTACAATGAGCAGTTCTTC. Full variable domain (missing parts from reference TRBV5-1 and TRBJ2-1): KAGVTQTPRYLIKTRGQQVTLSCSPISGHRSVSWYQQTPGQGLQFLFEYFSETQRNKGNFPGRFSGRQFSNSRSEMNVSTLELGDSALYLCASSPSSYNEQFFGPGTRLTVL.

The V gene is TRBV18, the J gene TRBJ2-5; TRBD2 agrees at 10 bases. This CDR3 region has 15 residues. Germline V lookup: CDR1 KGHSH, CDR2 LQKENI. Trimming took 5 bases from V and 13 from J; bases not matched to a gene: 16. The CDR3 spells CASSLTGTSVWGPYF. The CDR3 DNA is TGTGCCAGCTCATTGACCGGGACTAGCGTCTGGGGCCCGTACTTC. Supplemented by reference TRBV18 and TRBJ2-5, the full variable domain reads NAGVMQNPRHLVRRRGQEARLRCSPMKGHSHVYWYRQLPEEGLKFMVYLQKENIIDESGMPKERFSAEFPKEGPSILRIQQVVRGDSAAYFCASSLTGTSVWGPYFGPGTRLLVL.

In DNA, the CDR3 is TGCGCCAGCAGCCAAGGGGCGGGACAGGGGCGTGAGCAGTACTTC. Amino acids: CASSQGAGQGREQYF. The rearrangement links TRBV4-3 to TRBJ2-7; 10 nucleotides line up with TRBD1. This CDR3 is 15 amino acids long. Trimming took 1 base from V and 7 from J; bases not matched to a gene: 7. The V gene's germline CDR1 is LGHNA and CDR2 YSLEER.

The CDR3 loop is CASTGTSGPLETQYF. The CDR3, as DNA: TGCGCCAGCACAGGGACTAGCGGCCCATTGGAGACCCAGTACTTC. V is TRBV5-1 and J is TRBJ2-5; 11 nucleotides align to TRBD2. Germline CDR1 reads SGHRS; CDR2 reads YFSETQ. V lost 6 bases, J lost 5 bases, and 9 bases stayed unmatched. The length of the CDR3 is 15 residues.

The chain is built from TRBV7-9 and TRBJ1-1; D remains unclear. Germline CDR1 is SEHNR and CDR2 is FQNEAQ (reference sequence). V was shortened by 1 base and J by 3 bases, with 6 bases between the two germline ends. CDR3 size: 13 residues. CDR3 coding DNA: TGTGCCAGCAGCTTAGTAGCTTACACTGAAGCTTTCTTT. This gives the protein CASSLVAYTEAFF. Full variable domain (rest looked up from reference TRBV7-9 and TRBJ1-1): DTGVSQNPRHKITKRGQNVTFRCDPISEHNRLYWYRQTLGQGPEFLTYFQNEAQLEKSRLLSDRFSAERPKGSFSTLEIQRTEQGDSAMYLCASSLVAYTEAFFGQGTRLTVV.

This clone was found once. In DNA, the CDR3 is TGTGCCAGCAGCCCGGACAGGGCGGCTAATGAAAAACTGTTTTTT. The encoded protein is CASSPDRAANEKLFF. This chain links TRBV7-9 with TRBJ1-4; 8 positions match TRBD1. Germline CDR1 is SEHNR and CDR2 is FQNEAQ (reference sequence). The CDR3 is made up of 15 amino acids. Trimming took 5 bases from V and 3 from J; bases not matched to a gene: 5.

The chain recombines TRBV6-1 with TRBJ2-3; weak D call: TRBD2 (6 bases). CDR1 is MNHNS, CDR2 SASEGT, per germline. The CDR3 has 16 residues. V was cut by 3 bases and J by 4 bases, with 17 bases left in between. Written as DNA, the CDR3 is TGTGCCAGCAGTGACCCCGTGGGGGGAACCTCAGATACGCAGTATTTT. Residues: CASSDPVGGTSDTQYF.

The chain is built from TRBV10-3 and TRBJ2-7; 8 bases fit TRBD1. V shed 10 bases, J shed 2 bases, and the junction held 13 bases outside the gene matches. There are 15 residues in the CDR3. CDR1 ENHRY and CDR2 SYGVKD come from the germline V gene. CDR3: CATYSGQVLAYEQYF. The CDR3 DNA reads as TGTGCCACCTATTCGGGACAGGTCTTAGCCTACGAGCAGTACTTC.